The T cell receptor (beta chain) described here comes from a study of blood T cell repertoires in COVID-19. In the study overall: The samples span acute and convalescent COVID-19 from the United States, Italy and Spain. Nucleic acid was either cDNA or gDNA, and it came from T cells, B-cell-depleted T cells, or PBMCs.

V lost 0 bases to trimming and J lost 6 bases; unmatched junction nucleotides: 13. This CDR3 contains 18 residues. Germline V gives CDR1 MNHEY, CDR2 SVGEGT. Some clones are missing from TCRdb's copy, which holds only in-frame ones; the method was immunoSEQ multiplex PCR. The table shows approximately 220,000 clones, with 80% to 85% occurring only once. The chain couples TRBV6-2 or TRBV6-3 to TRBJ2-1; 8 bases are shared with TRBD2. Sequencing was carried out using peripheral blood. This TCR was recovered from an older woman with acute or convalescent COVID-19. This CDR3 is CASSYSPGGARDSNEQFF. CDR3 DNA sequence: TGTGCCAGCAGTTACTCTCCCGGGGGGGCACGTGACTCCAATGAGCAGTTCTTC.